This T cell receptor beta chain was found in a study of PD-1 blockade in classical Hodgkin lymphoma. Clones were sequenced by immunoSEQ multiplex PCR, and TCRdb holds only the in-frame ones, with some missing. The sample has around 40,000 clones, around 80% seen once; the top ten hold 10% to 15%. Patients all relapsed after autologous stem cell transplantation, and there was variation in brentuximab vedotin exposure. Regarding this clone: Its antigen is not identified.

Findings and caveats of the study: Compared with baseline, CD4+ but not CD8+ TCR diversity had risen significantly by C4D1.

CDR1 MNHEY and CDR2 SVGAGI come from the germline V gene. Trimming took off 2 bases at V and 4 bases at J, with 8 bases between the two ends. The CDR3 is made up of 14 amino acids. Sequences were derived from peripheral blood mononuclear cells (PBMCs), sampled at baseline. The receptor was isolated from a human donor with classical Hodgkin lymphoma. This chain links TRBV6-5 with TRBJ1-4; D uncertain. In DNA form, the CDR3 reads TGTGCCAGCAGTTACGGACGGATTAATGAAAAACTGTTTTTT. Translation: CASSYGRINEKLFF.